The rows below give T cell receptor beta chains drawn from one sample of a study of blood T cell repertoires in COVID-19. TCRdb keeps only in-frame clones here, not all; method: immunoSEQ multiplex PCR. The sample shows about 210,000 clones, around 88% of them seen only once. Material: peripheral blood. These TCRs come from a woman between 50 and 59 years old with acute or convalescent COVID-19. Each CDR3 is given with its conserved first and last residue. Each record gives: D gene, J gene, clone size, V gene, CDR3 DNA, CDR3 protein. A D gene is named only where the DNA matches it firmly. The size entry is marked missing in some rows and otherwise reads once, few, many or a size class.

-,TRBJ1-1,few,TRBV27,TGTGCCAGCGCTTTAACCAGGATCCTGAACACTGAAGCTTTCTTT,CASALTRILNTEAFF
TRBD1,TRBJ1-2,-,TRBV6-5,TGTGCCAGCAGTCCCAGGGGGGAAGGGGGCTACACCTTC,CASSPRGEGGYTF
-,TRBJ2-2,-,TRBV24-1,TGTGCCACCAGTGATCCGACACGATCCACCGGGGAGCTGTTTTTT,CATSDPTRSTGELFF
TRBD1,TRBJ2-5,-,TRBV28,TGTGCCAGCAGAGCGGACAGGGCTAGAGAGACCCAGTACTTC,CASRADRARETQYF
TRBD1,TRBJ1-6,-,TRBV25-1,TGTGCCAGTCGACGGACAGGCGGCGGACCCCTCCACTTT,CASRRTGGGPLHF
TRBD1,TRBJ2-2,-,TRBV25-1,TGTGCCCCTTTGCTTGGACAGGGCCTGACCGGGGAGCTGTTTTTT,CAPLLGQGLTGELFF
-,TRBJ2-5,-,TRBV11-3,TGTGCCAGCAGGAAACAGCCCCTGGGCGAGACCCAGTACTTC,CASRKQPLGETQYF
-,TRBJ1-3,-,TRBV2,TGTGCCAGCAGTGAATGGCGAAACACCATATATTTT,CASSEWRNTIYF
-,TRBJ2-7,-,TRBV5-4,TGTGCCAGCAGCGTGGACTCAACCTACGAGCAGTACTTC,CASSVDSTYEQYF
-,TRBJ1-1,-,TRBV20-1,TGCAGTGCTAGTTTAGGGGCCGGAGGGACTGAAGCTTTCTTT,CSASLGAGGTEAFF
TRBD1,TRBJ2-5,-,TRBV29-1,TGCAGCGTCCGGGACAGGGGGCGGTTTGAGACCCAGTACTTC,CSVRDRGRFETQYF
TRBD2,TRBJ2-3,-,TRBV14,TGTGCCAGCAGCGTAAGGGCGGGGGGACCTACAGATACGCAGTATTTT,CASSVRAGGPTDTQYF
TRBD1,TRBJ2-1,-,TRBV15,TGTGCCACCAGCAGGGACAGGGGGTCTTTCAATGAGCAGTTCTTC,CATSRDRGSFNEQFF
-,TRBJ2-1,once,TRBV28,TGTGCCAGCGGGACAAGGGAGCAGTTCTTC,CASGTREQFF
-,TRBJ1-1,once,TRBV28,TGTGCCAGCGGGGAGGAGGACACTGAAGCTTTCTTT,CASGEEDTEAFF
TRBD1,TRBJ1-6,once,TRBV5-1,TGCGCCAGCAGCTTGGAGGAGGGGGCAAAGTATTCACCCCTCCACTTT,CASSLEEGAKYSPLHF
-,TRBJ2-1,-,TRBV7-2,TGTGCCTCTACTGGGGGCCGGTACAATGAGCAGTTCTTC,CASTGGRYNEQFF
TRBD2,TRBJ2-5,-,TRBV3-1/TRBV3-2,TGTGCCAGCAGCCAAGGACTAGCGGGAGGTGTATCAGAGACCCAGTACTTC,CASSQGLAGGVSETQYF
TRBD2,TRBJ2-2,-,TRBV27,TGTGCCAGCAGCTTAGTTAGTGGGAGGGCTAACACCGGGGAGCTGTTTTTT,CASSLVSGRANTGELFF
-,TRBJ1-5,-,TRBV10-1,TGCGCCAGGAGAGTCGAGAATTTTAGCAATCAGCCCCAGCATTTT,CARRVENFSNQPQHF
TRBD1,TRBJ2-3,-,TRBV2,TGTGCCAGCAGTAAAGAAAGGGGGCGGGATACGCAGTATTTT,CASSKERGRDTQYF
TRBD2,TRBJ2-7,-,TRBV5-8,TGTGCCAGCAGCTTAGGCGGGGGGCACTACGAGCAGTACTTC,CASSLGGGHYEQYF
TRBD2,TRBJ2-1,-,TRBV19,TGTGCCAGTAGTGCCCCCCGGGCTAGCGGGAGGGCCTATGAGCAGTTCTTC,CASSAPRASGRAYEQFF
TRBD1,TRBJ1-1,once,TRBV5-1,TGCGCCAGCAGTTTTACAGGGGGCGCAGCTTTCTTT,CASSFTGGAAFF
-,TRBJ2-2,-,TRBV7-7,TGTGCTAGCAGCTTTCTAACAGGCGGGGAGCTGTTTTTT,CASSFLTGGELFF
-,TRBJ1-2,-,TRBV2,TGTGCCAGCAGTGAAGGACAGCTACCCGGGCTTGGCTACACCTTC,CASSEGQLPGLGYTF
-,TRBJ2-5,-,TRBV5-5,TGTGCCAGCAGCCCCGGGGAGGTGACCCAGTACTTC,CASSPGEVTQYF
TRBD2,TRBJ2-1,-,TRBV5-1,TGCGCCAGCATCCGGGGGGGTGAGCAGTTCTTC,CASIRGGEQFF
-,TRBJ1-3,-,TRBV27,TGTGCCAGCAGGCTCCAGGGATCCGGAAACACCATATATTTT,CASRLQGSGNTIYF
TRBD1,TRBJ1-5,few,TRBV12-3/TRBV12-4,TGTGCCAGCAGGACAGGGGGCAGGCAGCCCCAGCATTTT,CASRTGGRQPQHF
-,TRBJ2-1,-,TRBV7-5,TGTGCCAGAAGCTTAGCGTGCTACAATGAGCAGTTCTTC,CARSLACYNEQFF
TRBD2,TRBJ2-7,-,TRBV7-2,TGTGCCAGCAGCCCAGCGGGAGTCTCCTACGAGCAGTACTTC,CASSPAGVSYEQYF
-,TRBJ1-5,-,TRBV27,TGTGCCAGCAGTTCGAGGGCTATCAATCAGCCCCAGCATTTT,CASSSRAINQPQHF
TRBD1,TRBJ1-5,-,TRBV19,TGTGCCAGTAGTATTTTGATGGGACAGGGGGAAAGGCCCCAGCATTTT,CASSILMGQGERPQHF
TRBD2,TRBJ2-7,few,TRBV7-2,TGTGCCAGCAGCTTAGTTACTAGCGGGCAAACCTACGAGCAGTACTTC,CASSLVTSGQTYEQYF